The 10 T cell receptor beta chains below come from one sample, sequenced in a study of T cell responses to AZD1222 COVID-19 vaccine. The protocol was immunoSEQ multiplex PCR, while the TCRdb copy is restricted to in-frame clones and leaves out a portion. The sample has 150,000 to 200,000 clones, roughly 91% seen once. The specimen was peripheral blood, collected on day 0 of AZD1222 vaccination. The origin of the receptors is an adult in good health.

V gene TRBV10-1 combines with J gene TRBJ1-1; possible D gene TRBD1, 5 bases. This CDR3 contains 16 residues. Trimming stripped 4 bases from V and 4 bases from J, with 19 bases between. Germline-derived CDR1 and CDR2 are WNHNN and SYGVQD (reference sequence). In DNA, the CDR3 is TGCGCCAGCAGTGCCTCCACGGGGGGGAGCCTCACTGAAGCTTTCTTT. This translates into CASSASTGGSLTEAFF.

This rearrangement joins TRBV6-6 to TRBJ2-1, with TRBD2 matching 9 bases. The CDR3 runs to 18 residues. CDR1 and CDR2 (germline): MNHNY, SVGAGI (reference sequence). Unmatched junction bases numbered 17, after V lost 5 bases and J lost 6 bases. The CDR3 region is CASSPTAPLAGTANEQFF. Written as DNA, the CDR3 is TGTGCCAGCAGTCCGACAGCCCCCCTAGCGGGGACCGCCAATGAGCAGTTCTTC.

This chain uses TRBV15 with TRBJ1-2; D is unresolved. The CDR3 loop spans 14 amino acids. Trimming took 1 base from V and 8 from J, leaving 14 bases between them. CDR1 and CDR2 from the germline V gene are LNHNV and YYDKDF (reference sequence). The CDR3 DNA reads TGTGCCACCAGCAGAGTGGGTTCGAATGTCGGCTACACCTTC. This translates into CATSRVGSNVGYTF.

This chain joins TRBV2 and TRBJ2-3, with a tentative D call TRBD1 (5 bases). Trimming shortened V by 7 bases and J by 8 bases, and 16 bases separated the two germline ends. This CDR3 has 13 amino acids. From germline, CDR1 is SNHLY and CDR2 FYNNEI. The CDR3 here is CASNRGKGSTQYF. CDR3 nucleotides: TGTGCCAGCAATAGGGGTAAGGGAAGTACGCAGTATTTT.

This clone was seen once. This chain uses TRBV7-2 with TRBJ1-1, with 8 bases lining up with TRBD1. The V gene's germline CDR1 is SGHTA and CDR2 FQGNSA. V shed 5 bases and J 4 bases; nucleotides not matched to a gene: 6. The CDR3 contains 14 residues. The CDR3 DNA reads TGTGCCAGCAGCGTAACAGGGGGGAGCACTGAAGCTTTCTTT. Its translation is CASSVTGGSTEAFF. The whole variable domain, filled in from reference TRBV7-2 and TRBJ1-1, reads GAGVSQSPSNKVTEKGKDVELRCDPISGHTALYWYRQSLGQGLEFLIYFQGNSAPDKSGLPSDRFSAERTGGSVSTLTIQRTQQEDSAVYLCASSVTGGSTEAFFGQGTRLTVV.

There are a few counts of this clone. The chain combines TRBV3-1 (or the pseudogene TRBV3-2) with TRBJ1-1; D possibly corresponds to TRBD1 (6 bases). The germline V gene encodes CDR1 LGHDT and CDR2 YNNKEL (reference sequence). This CDR3 contains 13 residues. V lost 4 bases and J lost 5, with 11 bases in between. The CDR3 DNA is TGTGCCAGCAGCCCGTACAGGGAGACTGAAGCTTTCTTT. Its translation is CASSPYRETEAFF.

The V gene is TRBV29-1, the J gene TRBJ1-1; no firm D call. The V gene lost 7 bases and the J gene lost 0 bases, with 6 bases spanning the gap. The CDR3 is made up of 11 amino acids. The germline CDR1 and CDR2 sequences are SQVTM and ANQGSEA. DNA of the CDR3: TGCAGCGCCAAAATGAACACTGAAGCTTTCTTT. Its protein is CSAKMNTEAFF. The full variable domain, in which reference TRBV29-1 and TRBJ1-1 provide the parts outside the CDR3, is SAVISQKPSRDICQRGTSLTIQCQVDSQVTMMFWYRQQPGQSLTLIATANQGSEATYESGFVIDKFPISRPNLTFSTLTVSNMSPEDSSIYLCSAKMNTEAFFGQGTRLTVV.

Worth noting for this clone: At the DNA level, this CDR3 is encoded by other sequences in the same sample as well. The rearrangement uses TRBV6-2 or TRBV6-3 and TRBJ2-3; 10 bases are shared with TRBD2. This CDR3 contains 16 residues. Germline loops: CDR1 MNHEY, CDR2 SVGEGT. Losses at the gene ends were 5 bases for V and 0 bases for J; bases not matched to a gene: 5. CDR3 nucleotide sequence: TGTGCCAGCAGTCCGACTAGCGGGCTGAGCACAGATACGCAGTATTTT. Translation: CASSPTSGLSTDTQYF.

The J gene is TRBJ1-1, the V gene TRBV7-9, with D perhaps TRBD1 (5 bases). Germline values: CDR1 SEHNR, CDR2 FQNEAQ (reference sequence). This CDR3 is 15 amino acids long. The V gene lost 5 bases and the J gene lost 6 bases, with 19 bases spanning the gap. Here the CDR3 reads CASSRTIGHGAEAFF. CDR3 DNA: TGTGCCAGCAGCCGAACCATTGGACACGGGGCTGAAGCTTTCTTT.

The chain joins TRBV19 to TRBJ2-2, with TRBD1 as a possible D gene (6 bases). Looked up from germline, CDR1 is LNHDA and CDR2 is SQIVND (reference sequence). This CDR3 region has 15 residues. V was cut by 9 bases and J by 5 bases, with 19 bases left in between. The CDR3 loop reads CASLKGEGSTGELFF. In nucleotides, the CDR3 is TGTGCCAGCCTAAAGGGGGAAGGGTCGACCGGGGAGCTGTTTTTT.